This is a list of T cell receptor beta chains from one sample in a study of neurological immune-mediated disorders. Using its own MiXCR run on the 5' RACE reads, TCRdb lists one record per CDR3 protein. This table holds tens of thousands of distinct CDR3 sequences, approximately 10% found once. Sequencing was performed on PBMCs. The receptor source for this set is a man aged 35 to 55 in good health. Each CDR3 is given with its conserved first and last residue. Each record gives: clone size, D gene, V gene, J gene, CDR3 protein, CDR3 DNA. A D gene is named only where the DNA matches it firmly. Rows may omit the clone size; those that give it use once, few, many or a size class.

clone_size: many; d_call: -; v_call: TRBV25-1; j_call: TRBJ2-7; cdr3_aa: CASSEQVAYEQYF; cdr3_nt: TGTGCCAGCAGTGAACAGGTAGCCTACGAGCAGTACTTC
clone_size: -; d_call: -; v_call: TRBV5-1; j_call: TRBJ2-2; cdr3_aa: CANSPIWVTGELFF; cdr3_nt: TGCGCCAACAGCCCCATCTGGGTCACCGGGGAGCTGTTTTTT
clone_size: many; d_call: -; v_call: TRBV6-6; j_call: TRBJ1-2; cdr3_aa: CASSYSFGGSNYGYTF; cdr3_nt: TGTGCCAGCAGTTACTCTTTTGGAGGCTCCAACTATGGCTACACCTTC
clone_size: many; d_call: TRBD1; v_call: TRBV3-1; j_call: TRBJ2-5; cdr3_aa: CASSQEGGGETQYF; cdr3_nt: TGTGCCAGCAGCCAAGAAGGGGGCGGGGAGACCCAGTACTTC
clone_size: many; d_call: -; v_call: TRBV9; j_call: TRBJ2-7; cdr3_aa: CASSPRRRIFGTEQYF; cdr3_nt: TGTGCCAGCAGCCCGAGGAGGAGAATTTTTGGGACAGAGCAGTACTTC
clone_size: many; d_call: -; v_call: TRBV7-3; j_call: TRBJ1-5; cdr3_aa: CASSSQPNQPQHF; cdr3_nt: TGTGCCAGCAGCTCACAACCGAATCAGCCCCAGCATTTT
clone_size: many; d_call: -; v_call: TRBV7-2; j_call: TRBJ2-1; cdr3_aa: CASSPPSREQFF; cdr3_nt: TGTGCCAGCAGCCCCCCCAGTAGAGAGCAGTTCTTC
clone_size: many; d_call: -; v_call: TRBV11-2; j_call: TRBJ2-6; cdr3_aa: CASSTPDRSPLPGANVLTF; cdr3_nt: TGTGCCAGCAGCACCCCTGACAGGTCCCCTCTGCCTGGGGCCAACGTCCTGACTTTC
clone_size: medium-sized; d_call: TRBD2; v_call: TRBV5-1; j_call: TRBJ2-7; cdr3_aa: CASSSASLAGGREQYF; cdr3_nt: TGCGCCAGCAGCTCCGCATCCCTAGCGGGAGGTCGAGAGCAGTACTTC
clone_size: many; d_call: -; v_call: TRBV10-3; j_call: TRBJ2-7; cdr3_aa: CAIRPTGLSEQYF; cdr3_nt: TGTGCCATCAGGCCGACAGGTCTCAGCGAGCAGTACTTC
clone_size: many; d_call: TRBD1; v_call: TRBV5-1; j_call: TRBJ1-2; cdr3_aa: CASSLEGQRIDGYTF; cdr3_nt: TGCGCCAGCAGCTTGGAGGGACAGCGGATTGATGGCTACACCTTC
clone_size: -; d_call: -; v_call: TRBV5-1; j_call: TRBJ2-5; cdr3_aa: CASSLASGERKETQYF; cdr3_nt: TGCGCCAGCAGCTTGGCGTCAGGGGAGAGGAAAGAGACCCAGTACTTC
clone_size: -; d_call: -; v_call: TRBV11-2; j_call: TRBJ2-7; cdr3_aa: CASSLSTGSYEQYF; cdr3_nt: TGTGCCAGCAGCTTATCTACGGGCTCCTACGAGCAGTACTTC
clone_size: many; d_call: -; v_call: TRBV19; j_call: TRBJ1-1; cdr3_aa: CASIIPGARNTEAFF; cdr3_nt: TGTGCCAGTATAATTCCGGGGGCGCGGAACACTGAAGCTTTCTTT
clone_size: -; d_call: TRBD1; v_call: TRBV5-4; j_call: TRBJ2-7; cdr3_aa: CASSSDRERLYEQYF; cdr3_nt: TGTGCCAGCAGCTCCGACAGGGAGAGGCTCTACGAGCAGTACTTC
clone_size: -; d_call: -; v_call: TRBV2; j_call: TRBJ2-3; cdr3_aa: CASSAYLTDTQYF; cdr3_nt: TGTGCCAGCAGTGCCTACCTCACAGATACGCAGTATTTT
clone_size: many; d_call: TRBD1; v_call: TRBV20-1; j_call: TRBJ1-5; cdr3_aa: CSTRPRGGLSNQPQHF; cdr3_nt: TGCAGTACTAGGCCCAGGGGGGGGTTGAGCAATCAGCCCCAGCATTTT
clone_size: many; d_call: TRBD1; v_call: TRBV12-3/TRBV12-4; j_call: TRBJ2-2; cdr3_aa: CASSTGQDTGELFF; cdr3_nt: TGTGCCAGCTCCACGGGACAGGACACCGGGGAGCTGTTTTTT
clone_size: many; d_call: TRBD2; v_call: TRBV2; j_call: TRBJ2-5; cdr3_aa: CASRLAGEETQYF; cdr3_nt: TGTGCCAGCAGGTTAGCGGGGGAAGAGACCCAGTACTTC
clone_size: many; d_call: -; v_call: TRBV7-9; j_call: TRBJ2-1; cdr3_aa: CASSLAGGRSYNEQFF; cdr3_nt: TGTGCCAGCAGCTTAGCCGGTGGTCGCTCCTACAATGAGCAGTTCTTC
clone_size: many; d_call: -; v_call: TRBV12-3/TRBV12-4; j_call: TRBJ2-2; cdr3_aa: CATRQLANTGELFF; cdr3_nt: TGTGCCACCCGACAACTCGCGAACACCGGGGAGCTGTTTTTT
clone_size: many; d_call: TRBD2; v_call: TRBV6-2/TRBV6-3; j_call: TRBJ2-3; cdr3_aa: CASSAEQYLAGDTDTQYF; cdr3_nt: TGTGCCAGCAGCGCCGAACAATATCTAGCGGGGGACACAGATACGCAGTATTTT
clone_size: many; d_call: TRBD2; v_call: TRBV7-3; j_call: TRBJ2-2; cdr3_aa: CASSNPPGGMGTGELFF; cdr3_nt: TGTGCCAGCTCCAATCCCCCGGGGGGGATGGGAACCGGGGAGCTGTTTTTT
clone_size: many; d_call: -; v_call: TRBV7-2; j_call: TRBJ1-1; cdr3_aa: CASSPDVQEAFF; cdr3_nt: TGTGCCAGCAGCCCTGACGTACAGGAAGCTTTCTTT
clone_size: many; d_call: -; v_call: TRBV6-2/TRBV6-3; j_call: TRBJ1-5; cdr3_aa: CASSLGSHQPQHF; cdr3_nt: TGTGCCAGCAGTTTGGGGAGTCATCAGCCCCAGCATTTT
clone_size: many; d_call: -; v_call: TRBV12-3/TRBV12-4; j_call: TRBJ2-7; cdr3_aa: CASSLSQAGTYEQYF; cdr3_nt: TGTGCCAGCAGTTTGTCTCAGGCCGGGACCTACGAGCAGTACTTC
clone_size: many; d_call: TRBD1; v_call: TRBV6-5; j_call: TRBJ2-7; cdr3_aa: CASRLRDRVYEQYF; cdr3_nt: TGTGCCAGCAGGCTCCGGGACAGGGTCTACGAGCAGTACTTC
clone_size: many; d_call: -; v_call: TRBV2; j_call: TRBJ2-1; cdr3_aa: CASSAGVNNEQFF; cdr3_nt: TGTGCCAGCAGTGCCGGGGTGAACAATGAGCAGTTCTTC
clone_size: many; d_call: -; v_call: TRBV29-1; j_call: TRBJ2-2; cdr3_aa: CSVEDGDLIGELFF; cdr3_nt: TGCAGCGTTGAAGATGGGGACCTAATAGGGGAGCTGTTTTTT
clone_size: few; d_call: -; v_call: TRBV11-2; j_call: TRBJ2-2; cdr3_aa: CASSHTTGELFF; cdr3_nt: TGTGCCAGCAGCCATACCACCGGGGAGCTGTTTTTT
clone_size: many; d_call: -; v_call: TRBV28; j_call: TRBJ1-2; cdr3_aa: CASSWTPVIGYTF; cdr3_nt: TGTGCCAGCAGTTGGACCCCGGTAATCGGCTACACCTTC
clone_size: many; d_call: -; v_call: TRBV3-1; j_call: TRBJ2-4; cdr3_aa: CASSQEGQRVAKNIQYF; cdr3_nt: TGTGCCAGCAGCCAAGAGGGCCAGCGGGTAGCCAAAAACATTCAGTACTTC
clone_size: -; d_call: -; v_call: TRBV19; j_call: TRBJ1-1; cdr3_aa: CASSSIGGTEAFF; cdr3_nt: TGTGCCAGTAGCTCTATTGGCGGGACTGAAGCTTTCTTT
clone_size: many; d_call: -; v_call: TRBV5-5; j_call: TRBJ2-6; cdr3_aa: CASSPVGLGSGANVLTF; cdr3_nt: TGTGCCAGCAGCCCCGTAGGGTTGGGTTCTGGGGCCAACGTCCTGACTTTC
clone_size: many; d_call: -; v_call: TRBV12-3/TRBV12-4; j_call: TRBJ1-1; cdr3_aa: CASSKGTMNTEAFF; cdr3_nt: TGTGCCAGCAGCAAAGGGACGATGAACACTGAAGCTTTCTTT
clone_size: many; d_call: TRBD1; v_call: TRBV5-1; j_call: TRBJ1-2; cdr3_aa: CASSSTGDNYGYTF; cdr3_nt: TGCGCCAGCAGCTCGACAGGGGATAACTATGGCTACACCTTC
clone_size: many; d_call: -; v_call: TRBV5-1; j_call: TRBJ2-3; cdr3_aa: CASSLVRGSEDTQYF; cdr3_nt: TGCGCCAGCAGCTTGGTCCGGGGGTCAGAAGATACGCAGTATTTT
clone_size: many; d_call: -; v_call: TRBV20-1; j_call: TRBJ2-7; cdr3_aa: CSAGQGRSSYEQYF; cdr3_nt: TGCAGTGCTGGCCAGGGGAGGAGCTCCTACGAGCAGTACTTC
clone_size: many; d_call: TRBD1; v_call: TRBV29-1; j_call: TRBJ1-1; cdr3_aa: CSVEDTSGTAVKGPEAFF; cdr3_nt: TGCAGCGTTGAAGATACATCCGGGACAGCCGTTAAGGGCCCTGAAGCTTTCTTT
clone_size: -; d_call: -; v_call: TRBV18; j_call: TRBJ2-1; cdr3_aa: CASSPGRGGRDEQFF; cdr3_nt: TGTGCCAGCTCACCCGGTAGGGGGGGTCGCGATGAGCAGTTCTTC
clone_size: many; d_call: TRBD2; v_call: TRBV7-3; j_call: TRBJ2-1; cdr3_aa: CASSSDPRTSGRASYNEQFF; cdr3_nt: TGTGCCAGCAGCTCAGACCCCAGGACTAGCGGGAGGGCCTCCTACAATGAGCAGTTCTTC
clone_size: many; d_call: -; v_call: TRBV6-6; j_call: TRBJ1-4; cdr3_aa: CASSYLQGANEKLFF; cdr3_nt: TGTGCCAGCAGTTACTTACAGGGCGCTAATGAAAAACTGTTTTTT
clone_size: many; d_call: -; v_call: TRBV7-2; j_call: TRBJ2-2; cdr3_aa: CASSLNRFGELFF; cdr3_nt: TGTGCCAGCAGCTTAAACAGGTTCGGGGAGCTGTTTTTT
clone_size: -; d_call: TRBD1; v_call: TRBV29-1; j_call: TRBJ2-7; cdr3_aa: CSVVFKRGQGGYEQYF; cdr3_nt: TGCAGCGTTGTTTTTAAAAGGGGACAGGGGGGCTACGAGCAGTACTTC
clone_size: -; d_call: -; v_call: TRBV20-1; j_call: TRBJ2-1; cdr3_aa: CSASGEAAQFF; cdr3_nt: TGCAGTGCTAGTGGGGAAGCGGCACAGTTCTTC
clone_size: many; d_call: -; v_call: TRBV15; j_call: TRBJ2-7; cdr3_aa: CATSRDRYNPYEQYF; cdr3_nt: TGTGCCACCAGCAGAGATCGATACAACCCCTACGAGCAGTACTTC
clone_size: many; d_call: -; v_call: TRBV5-1; j_call: TRBJ2-6; cdr3_aa: CASSLEPGFSGANVLTF; cdr3_nt: TGCGCCAGCAGCTTGGAACCGGGGTTCTCTGGGGCCAACGTCCTGACTTTC
clone_size: many; d_call: TRBD1; v_call: TRBV2; j_call: TRBJ2-2; cdr3_aa: CASRGTVNTGELFF; cdr3_nt: TGTGCCAGCCGAGGGACAGTGAACACCGGGGAGCTGTTTTTT
clone_size: many; d_call: -; v_call: TRBV5-1; j_call: TRBJ2-1; cdr3_aa: CASSLSGDPYNEQFF; cdr3_nt: TGCGCCAGCAGCTTGTCAGGGGACCCCTACAATGAGCAGTTCTTC
clone_size: many; d_call: TRBD2; v_call: TRBV3-1; j_call: TRBJ2-7; cdr3_aa: CASSLLPPGLAGAGEQYF; cdr3_nt: TGTGCCAGCAGCCTTCTACCCCCGGGACTAGCGGGAGCGGGGGAGCAGTACTTC
clone_size: few; d_call: TRBD2; v_call: TRBV7-8; j_call: TRBJ2-5; cdr3_aa: CASSSRTSGGAETQYF; cdr3_nt: TGTGCCAGCAGCTCTAGGACTAGCGGGGGGGCGGAGACCCAGTACTTC
clone_size: many; d_call: TRBD1; v_call: TRBV6-6; j_call: TRBJ1-5; cdr3_aa: CASSYSTGYGNQPQHF; cdr3_nt: TGTGCCAGCAGTTACTCGACAGGGTATGGCAATCAGCCCCAGCATTTT
clone_size: -; d_call: -; v_call: TRBV12-3/TRBV12-4; j_call: TRBJ1-1; cdr3_aa: CASILGGVLHTEAFF; cdr3_nt: -
clone_size: many; d_call: TRBD1; v_call: TRBV5-1; j_call: TRBJ2-2; cdr3_aa: CASSLSQGAVTGELFF; cdr3_nt: TGCGCCAGCAGCTTGTCGCAGGGGGCAGTCACCGGGGAGCTGTTTTTT
clone_size: many; d_call: -; v_call: TRBV5-1; j_call: TRBJ2-1; cdr3_aa: CASSLTGNNEQFF; cdr3_nt: TGCGCCAGCAGCTTAACAGGCAACAATGAGCAGTTCTTC
clone_size: many; d_call: -; v_call: TRBV27; j_call: TRBJ1-1; cdr3_aa: CASSLSALPHFEAFF; cdr3_nt: TGTGCCAGCAGTTTATCAGCCCTCCCACATTTTGAAGCTTTCTTT
clone_size: many; d_call: -; v_call: TRBV6-1; j_call: TRBJ2-3; cdr3_aa: CASSEERIAATDTQYF; cdr3_nt: TGTGCCAGCAGTGAAGAGAGAATAGCGGCCACAGATACGCAGTATTTT
clone_size: few; d_call: -; v_call: TRBV18; j_call: TRBJ2-7; cdr3_aa: CASSPPIAAEDPHYEQYF; cdr3_nt: TGTGCCAGCTCACCACCGATAGCAGCTGAGGACCCTCACTACGAGCAGTACTTC
clone_size: few; d_call: TRBD2; v_call: TRBV19; j_call: TRBJ2-1; cdr3_aa: CATWTSGFTTGEQFF; cdr3_nt: TGTGCCACCTGGACTAGCGGGTTTACGACGGGTGAGCAGTTCTTC